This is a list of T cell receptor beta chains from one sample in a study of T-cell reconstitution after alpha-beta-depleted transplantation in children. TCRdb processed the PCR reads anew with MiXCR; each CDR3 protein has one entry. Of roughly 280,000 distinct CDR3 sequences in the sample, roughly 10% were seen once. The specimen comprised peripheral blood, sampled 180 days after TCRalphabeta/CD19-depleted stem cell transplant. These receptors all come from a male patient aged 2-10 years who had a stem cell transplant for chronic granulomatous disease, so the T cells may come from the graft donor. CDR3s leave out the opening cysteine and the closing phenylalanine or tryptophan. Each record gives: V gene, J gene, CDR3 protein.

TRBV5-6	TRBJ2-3	ASSSLRLAGSDTQY
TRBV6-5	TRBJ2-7	ASSYAGTSVVEQY
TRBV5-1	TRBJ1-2	ASRSFLSDSYGYT
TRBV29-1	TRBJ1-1	SVEKLVGAAGAF
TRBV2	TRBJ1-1	ASSEHEQGSTEAF
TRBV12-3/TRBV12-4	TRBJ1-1	ASSLLGLANTEAF
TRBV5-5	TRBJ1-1	ASSLNSRREEAF
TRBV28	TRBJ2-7	ASGAARSEQY
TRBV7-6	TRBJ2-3	ASSPRLAGEATQY
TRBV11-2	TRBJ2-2	ASSTGTLNTGELF
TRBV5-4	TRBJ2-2	ASSRTANTGELF
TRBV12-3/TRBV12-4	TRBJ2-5	ASRSGTGEETQY
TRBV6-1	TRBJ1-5	ASKKEYSNQPQH
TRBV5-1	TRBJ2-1	ASSLTRQVIRDTYNEQF
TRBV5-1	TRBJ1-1	ASSKGQGAEAF
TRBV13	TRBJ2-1	ASSPRYHYEQF
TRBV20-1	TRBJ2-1	SASVSLGVDEQF
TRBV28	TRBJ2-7	ASSIYRAGGYEQY
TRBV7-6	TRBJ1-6	ASSLAWQPLSSYNSPLH
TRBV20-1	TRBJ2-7	SARASDRGNEQY
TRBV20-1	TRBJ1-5	SARGKYSNQPQH
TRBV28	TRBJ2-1	ASSRSGRALNEQF
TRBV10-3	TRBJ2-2	AIRGTANTGELF
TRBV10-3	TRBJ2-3	ATRQAFSTDTQY
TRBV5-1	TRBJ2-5	ASSLAGLLLRAGGETQY
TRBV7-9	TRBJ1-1	ASSLSSGAT
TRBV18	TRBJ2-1	ASSLLDRVAEQF
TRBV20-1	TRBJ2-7	SARTGASYEQY
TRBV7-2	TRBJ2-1	ASSAPGLAGMGGQF
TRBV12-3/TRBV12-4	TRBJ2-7	ASSLAGGFEQY
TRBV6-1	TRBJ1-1	ASRSGTGRSTEAF
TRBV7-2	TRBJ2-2	ASSLGASSSGELF
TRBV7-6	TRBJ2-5	ASSSGQGGQETQY
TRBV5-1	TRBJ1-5	ASSLAGNSNQPQH
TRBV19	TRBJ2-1	ASSMPSGSSYNEQF
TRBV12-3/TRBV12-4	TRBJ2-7	ASGGGGVQQY
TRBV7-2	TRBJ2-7	ASSLDVAGAYEQY
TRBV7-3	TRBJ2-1	ASSFPAGGNNEQF
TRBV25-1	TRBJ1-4	ASGRDRDEKLF
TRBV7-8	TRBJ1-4	ASSGQVLNEKLF
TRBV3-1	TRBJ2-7	ASSPGQAIYEQY
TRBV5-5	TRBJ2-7	ASSLQLSYEQY
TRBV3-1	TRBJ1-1	ASSHPDRGRTEAF
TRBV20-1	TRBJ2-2	SAREFSTLPSPFFTGELF
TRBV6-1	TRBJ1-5	ASSEIRIVPGNQPQH
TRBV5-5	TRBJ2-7	ASSLAVGETYEQY
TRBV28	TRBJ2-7	ASSIDRGPIYEQY
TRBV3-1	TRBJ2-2	ASSQEVRYTGELF
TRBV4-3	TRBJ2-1	ASSQYSGGAYNEQF
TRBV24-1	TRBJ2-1	ATSQGGGKFYNEQF